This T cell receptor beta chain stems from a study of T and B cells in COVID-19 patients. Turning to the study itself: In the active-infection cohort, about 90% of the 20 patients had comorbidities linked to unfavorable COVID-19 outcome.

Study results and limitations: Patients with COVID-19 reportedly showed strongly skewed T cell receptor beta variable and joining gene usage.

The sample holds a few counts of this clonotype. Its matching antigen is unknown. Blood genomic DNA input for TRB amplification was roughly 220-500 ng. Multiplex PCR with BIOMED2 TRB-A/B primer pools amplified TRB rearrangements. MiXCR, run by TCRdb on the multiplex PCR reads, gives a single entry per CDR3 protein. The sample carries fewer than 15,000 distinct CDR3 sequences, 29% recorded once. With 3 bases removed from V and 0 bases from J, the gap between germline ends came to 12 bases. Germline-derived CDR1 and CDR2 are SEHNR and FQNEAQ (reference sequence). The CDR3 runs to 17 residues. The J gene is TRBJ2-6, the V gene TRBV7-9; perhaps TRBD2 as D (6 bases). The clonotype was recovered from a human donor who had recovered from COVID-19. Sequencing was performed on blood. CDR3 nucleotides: TGTGCCAGCAGCTTGGGAGGTGTGAGCTCTGGGGCCAACGTCCTGACTTTC. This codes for CASSLGGVSSGANVLTF.